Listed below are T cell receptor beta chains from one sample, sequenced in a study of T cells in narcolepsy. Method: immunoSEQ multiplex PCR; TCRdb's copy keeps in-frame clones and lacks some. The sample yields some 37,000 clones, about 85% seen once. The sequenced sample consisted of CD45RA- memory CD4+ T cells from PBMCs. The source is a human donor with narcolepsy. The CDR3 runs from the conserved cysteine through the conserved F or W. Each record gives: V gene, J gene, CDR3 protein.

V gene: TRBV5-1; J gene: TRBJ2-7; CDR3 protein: CASSSGDIIEYEQYF
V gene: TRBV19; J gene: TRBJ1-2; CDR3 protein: CASETQGAQSTSYTF
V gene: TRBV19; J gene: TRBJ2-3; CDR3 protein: CASSAGLAGTDTQYF
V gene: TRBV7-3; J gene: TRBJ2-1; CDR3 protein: CASSLRAGLYNEQFF
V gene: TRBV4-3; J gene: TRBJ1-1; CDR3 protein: CASSQELGVSEAFF
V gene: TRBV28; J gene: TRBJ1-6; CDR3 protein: CASIEGNAGPSPLHF
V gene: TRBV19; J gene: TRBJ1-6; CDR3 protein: CASSIRGLSLHF
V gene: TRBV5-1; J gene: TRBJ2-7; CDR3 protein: CASSFRDSEQYF
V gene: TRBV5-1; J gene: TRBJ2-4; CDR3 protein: CASSFGAGNIQYF
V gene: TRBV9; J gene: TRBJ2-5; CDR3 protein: CASSGGLAGQETQYF
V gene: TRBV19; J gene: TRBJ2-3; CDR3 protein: CASSPEGLRTDTQYF
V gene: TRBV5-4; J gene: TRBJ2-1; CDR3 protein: CASSESGGIYNEQFF
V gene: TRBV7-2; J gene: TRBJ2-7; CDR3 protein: CASSFFGAEQYF
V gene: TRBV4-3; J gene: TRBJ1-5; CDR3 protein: CASSQDDRGGNQPQHF
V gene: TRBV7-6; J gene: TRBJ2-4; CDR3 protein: CASSLRLPPDIQYF
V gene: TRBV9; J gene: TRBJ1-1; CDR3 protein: CASSSPRGRRTEAFF
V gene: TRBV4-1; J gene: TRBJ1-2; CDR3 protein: CASSQEGTGGAWDGYTF
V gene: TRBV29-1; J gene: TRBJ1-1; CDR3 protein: CSVELRGKVNTEAFF
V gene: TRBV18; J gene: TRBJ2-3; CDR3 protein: CASSPPTSRDTQYF
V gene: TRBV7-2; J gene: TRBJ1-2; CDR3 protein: CASSLGQPYGYTF
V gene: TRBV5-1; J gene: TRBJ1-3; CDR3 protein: CASSLQGEGTGNTIYF
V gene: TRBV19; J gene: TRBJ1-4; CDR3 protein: CASSIGRTNEKLFF
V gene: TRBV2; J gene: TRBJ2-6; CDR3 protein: CASSERDSGANVLTF
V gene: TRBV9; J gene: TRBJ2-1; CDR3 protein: CASSARTGFNEQFF
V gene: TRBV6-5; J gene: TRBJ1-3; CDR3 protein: CASRRSTSGNTIYF
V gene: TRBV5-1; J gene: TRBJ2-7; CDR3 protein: CASSTRQGMNEQYF
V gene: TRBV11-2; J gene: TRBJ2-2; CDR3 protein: CASSPGEVGGELFF
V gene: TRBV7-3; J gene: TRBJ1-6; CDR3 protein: CASSSTGGGNSPLHF
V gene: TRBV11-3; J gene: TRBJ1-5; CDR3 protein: CASSLWGQWPGNQPQHF
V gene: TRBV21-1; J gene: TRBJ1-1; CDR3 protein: CASSKAGGNTEAFF
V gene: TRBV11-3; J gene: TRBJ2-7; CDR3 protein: CASSFSGGSYEQYF
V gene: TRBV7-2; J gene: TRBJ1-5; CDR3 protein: CASSDGYQPQHF
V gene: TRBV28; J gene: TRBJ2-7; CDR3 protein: CASGLRANEQYF
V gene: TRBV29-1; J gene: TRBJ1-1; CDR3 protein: CSVEVTVNTEAFF
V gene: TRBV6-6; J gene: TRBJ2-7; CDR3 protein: CASINAGSGTYEQYF
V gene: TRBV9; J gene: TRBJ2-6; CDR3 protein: CASRVGTGASGANVLTF
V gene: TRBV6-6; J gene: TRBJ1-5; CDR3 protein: CASRFQGSNQPQHF
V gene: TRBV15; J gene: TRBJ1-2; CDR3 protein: CATSRPFSSGYTF
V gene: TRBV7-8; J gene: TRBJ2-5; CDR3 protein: CASSSGPDGRTQYF
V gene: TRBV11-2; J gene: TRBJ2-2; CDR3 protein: CASSLVTSGTGELFF
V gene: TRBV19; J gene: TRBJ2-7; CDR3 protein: CASSIQGEGAYEQYF
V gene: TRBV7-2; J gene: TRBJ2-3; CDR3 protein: CASSSGLGQYTQYF
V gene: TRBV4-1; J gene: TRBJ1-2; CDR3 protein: CASSQGSGDGYTF
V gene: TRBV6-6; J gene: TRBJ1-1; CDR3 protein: CASRAGVGVNTEAFF
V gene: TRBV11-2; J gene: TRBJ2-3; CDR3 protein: CASSPSGGAPTDTQYF
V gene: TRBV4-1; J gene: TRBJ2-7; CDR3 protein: CASSQDIGGEQYF
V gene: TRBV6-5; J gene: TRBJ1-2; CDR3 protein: CASSPGTGSYGYTF
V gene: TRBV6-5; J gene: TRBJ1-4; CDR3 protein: CASSYSKQRYNEKLFF
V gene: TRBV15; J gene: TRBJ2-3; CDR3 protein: CATTSLGGNTDTQYF
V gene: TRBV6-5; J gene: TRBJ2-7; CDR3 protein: CASSPGTSGGGEQYF
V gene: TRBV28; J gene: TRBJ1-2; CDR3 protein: CASTRTGRNYGYTF
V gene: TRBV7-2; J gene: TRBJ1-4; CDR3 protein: CASSSRGDANEKLFF
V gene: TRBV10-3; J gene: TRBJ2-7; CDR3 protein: CAISGSGANDEQYF
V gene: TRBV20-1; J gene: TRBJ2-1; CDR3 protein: CSGQGPGTQFF
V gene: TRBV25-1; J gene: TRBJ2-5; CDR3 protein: CASSPGQGGVGQETQYF
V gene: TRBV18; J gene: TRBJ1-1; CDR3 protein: CASSPPIGNLNTEAFF
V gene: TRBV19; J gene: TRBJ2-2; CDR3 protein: CASTRTGDTGELFF
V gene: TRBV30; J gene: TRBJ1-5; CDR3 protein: CAWSVNDRQPQHF
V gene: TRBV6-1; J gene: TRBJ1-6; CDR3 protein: CASSNRGQGRSPLHF